Each of the 7 T cell receptor beta chains below was sequenced from the same sample in a study of T cells in Graves' hyperthyroidism and ophthalmopathy. Authors of the study amplified TCR beta CDR3 regions from RNA transcripts. First-round RT-PCR targeting the TCR CDR3 was performed with the HTBI primer set. TCRdb re-called the multiplex PCR reads through MiXCR, storing one row per CDR3 protein. Among approximately 400,000 distinct CDR3 sequences listed, 15% to 18% were seen once. Sample: blood. The receptor set was obtained from a woman aged 18-29 years with Graves' hyperthyroidism that later progressed to Graves' ophthalmopathy.

This clonotype was found many times. V is TRBV7-9 and J is TRBJ2-5; 9 bases are a match to TRBD2. Trimming took 5 bases from V and 5 from J; bases not matched to a gene: 6. CDR1 is SEHNR and CDR2 is FQNEAQ in the germline V gene (reference sequence). The CDR3 consists of 14 residues. The chain's CDR3 is CASSPGLAWETQYF. The CDR3 DNA reads TGTGCCAGCAGCCCAGGACTAGCGTGGGAGACCCAGTACTTC.

This clonotype was counted many times. The genes are TRBV15 and TRBJ2-7; D gene uncertain. The germline V gene encodes CDR1 LNHNV and CDR2 YYDKDF (reference sequence). The CDR3 extends over 14 amino acids. Trimming cost V 1 base and J 6 bases, with 13 bases left between them. The DNA for the CDR3 is TGTGCCACCAGCAGAGGTAGGAAAGGGTTCGAGCAGTACTTC. Protein: CATSRGRKGFEQYF.

The CDR3 nucleotides read TGTGCCAGCAGTAACTGGGGTGGCGAGCAGTACTTC. Translated: CASSNWGGEQYF. This rearrangement joins TRBV12-3 or TRBV12-4 to TRBJ2-7, with D unresolved. Trimming removed 5 bases from V and 6 bases from J, with 11 bases in between. The CDR3 runs to 12 residues.

The table lists this clonotype with a few counts. The chain links TRBV10-1 to TRBJ2-7; no clear D gene. This CDR3 has 14 residues. The V gene lost 5 bases and the J gene lost 6 bases, with 17 bases spanning the gap. Germline values: CDR1 WNHNN, CDR2 SYGVQD (reference sequence). CDR3 nucleotides: TGCGCCAGCAGTCGAAGTAGTGCTACCACCGAGCAGTACTTC. Encoded protein: CASSRSSATTEQYF.

A few counts support this clonotype. The chain employs TRBV5-6 and TRBJ2-1; 14 bases line up with TRBD2. V was pared by 3 bases and J by 9 bases, with 11 bases of the junction left unmatched. Germline CDR1 SGHDT, CDR2 YYEEEE. The CDR3 covers 17 residues. The CDR3 region is CASSSPLGLAGVPEQFF. As DNA, the CDR3 is TGTGCCAGCAGCTCCCCCTTGGGACTAGCGGGAGTTCCTGAGCAGTTCTTC.

This clonotype was picked up a small number of times. The V gene is TRBV7-9, the J gene TRBJ2-2; 7 nucleotides align to TRBD1. With V trimmed by 5 bases and J by 0 bases, 6 bases remained unmatched. Germline loops: CDR1 SEHNR, CDR2 FQNEAQ (reference sequence). There are 16 residues in the CDR3. The CDR3: CASSKGTASNTGELFF. In nucleotides, the CDR3 is TGTGCCAGCAGCAAAGGGACAGCCTCGAACACCGGGGAGCTGTTTTTT.

The sample holds many counts of this clonotype. The chain joins TRBV2 to TRBJ2-4, with a possible D match to TRBD2 (5 bases). The V end was cut by 5 bases, the J end by 8 bases, with 16 bases between. The CDR3 runs 14 residues. Germline CDR1 reads SNHLY; CDR2 reads FYNNEI. CDR3 coding DNA: TGTGCCAGCAGTAACGGGATCCAAAGGGACATTCAGTACTTC. Translation: CASSNGIQRDIQYF. Using reference TRBV2 and TRBJ2-4 for the parts outside the CDR3, the full variable domain is EPEVTQTPSHQVTQMGQEVILRCVPISNHLYFYWYRQILGQKVEFLVSFYNNEISEKSEIFDDQFSVERPDGSNFTLKIRSTKLEDSAMYFCASSNGIQRDIQYFGAGTRLSVL.